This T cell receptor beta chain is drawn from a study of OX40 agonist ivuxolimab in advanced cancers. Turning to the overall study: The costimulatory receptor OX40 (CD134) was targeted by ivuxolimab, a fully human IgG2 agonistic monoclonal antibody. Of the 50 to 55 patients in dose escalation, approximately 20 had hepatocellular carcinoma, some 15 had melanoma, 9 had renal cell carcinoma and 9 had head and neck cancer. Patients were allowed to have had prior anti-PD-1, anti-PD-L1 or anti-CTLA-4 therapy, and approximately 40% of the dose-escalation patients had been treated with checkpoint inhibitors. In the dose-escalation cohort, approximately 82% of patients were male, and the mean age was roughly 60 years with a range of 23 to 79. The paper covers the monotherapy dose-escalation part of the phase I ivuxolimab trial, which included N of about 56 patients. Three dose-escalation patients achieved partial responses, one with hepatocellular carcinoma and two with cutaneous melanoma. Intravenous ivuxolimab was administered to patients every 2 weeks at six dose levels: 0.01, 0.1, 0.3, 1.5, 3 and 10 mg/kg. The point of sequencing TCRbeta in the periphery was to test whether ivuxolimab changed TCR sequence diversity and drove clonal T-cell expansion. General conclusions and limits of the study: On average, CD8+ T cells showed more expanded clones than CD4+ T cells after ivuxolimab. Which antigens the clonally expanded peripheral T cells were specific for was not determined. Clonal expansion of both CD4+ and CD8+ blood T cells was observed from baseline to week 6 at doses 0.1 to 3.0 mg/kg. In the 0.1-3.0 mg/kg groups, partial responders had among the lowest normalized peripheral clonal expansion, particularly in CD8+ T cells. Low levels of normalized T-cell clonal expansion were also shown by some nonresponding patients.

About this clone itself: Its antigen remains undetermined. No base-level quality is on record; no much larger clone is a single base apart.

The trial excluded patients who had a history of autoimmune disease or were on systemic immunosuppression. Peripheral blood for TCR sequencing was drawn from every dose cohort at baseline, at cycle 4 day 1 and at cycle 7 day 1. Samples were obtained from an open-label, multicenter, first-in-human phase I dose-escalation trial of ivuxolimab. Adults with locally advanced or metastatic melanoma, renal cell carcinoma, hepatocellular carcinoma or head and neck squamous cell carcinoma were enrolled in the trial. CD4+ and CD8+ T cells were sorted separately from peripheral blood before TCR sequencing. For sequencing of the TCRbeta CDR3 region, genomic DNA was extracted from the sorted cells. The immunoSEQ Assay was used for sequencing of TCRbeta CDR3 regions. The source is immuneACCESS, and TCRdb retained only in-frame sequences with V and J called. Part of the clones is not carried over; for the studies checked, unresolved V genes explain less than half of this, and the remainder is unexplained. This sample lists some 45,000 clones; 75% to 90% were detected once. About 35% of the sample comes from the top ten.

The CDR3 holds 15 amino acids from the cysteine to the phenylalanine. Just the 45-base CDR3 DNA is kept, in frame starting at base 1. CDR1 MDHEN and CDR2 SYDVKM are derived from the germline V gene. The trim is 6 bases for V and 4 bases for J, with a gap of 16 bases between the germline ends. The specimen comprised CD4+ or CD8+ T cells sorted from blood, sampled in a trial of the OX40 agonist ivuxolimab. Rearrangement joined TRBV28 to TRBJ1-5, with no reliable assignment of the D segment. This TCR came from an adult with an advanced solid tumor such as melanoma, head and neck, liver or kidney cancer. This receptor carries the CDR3 CASSPKPNLNQPQHF. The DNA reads TGTGCCAGCAGCCCGAAACCGAACTTAAATCAGCCCCAGCATTTT.